This TCR beta chain came from a study of PD-L1 blockade in urothelial cancer. J lost 1 base, V lost 6 bases, and 3 bases had no gene match. This CDR3 spans 14 amino acids. The V gene's germline CDR1 is MNHNY and CDR2 SVGAGI (reference sequence). The assay was immunoSEQ multiplex PCR, and TCRdb's table has in-frame clones only and misses some. The sample lists about 43,000 clones; 88% were seen once. The origin of this receptor is a man older than 75 with urothelial cancer. Source: PBMCs, taken around atezolizumab (anti-PD-L1) treatment. The chain uses TRBV6-6 and TRBJ1-1, with 9 bases aligning to TRBD1. The CDR3 region is CASSLGQGNTEAFF. CDR3 coding DNA: TGTGCCAGCAGCCTGGGACAGGGGAACACTGAAGCTTTCTTT.